The clone carrying this T cell receptor (beta chain) was found a few times. The sample originates from a study of blood T cells in healthy people across ages. The authors ran a second PCR of 7 to 11 cycles using a sample-barcoded 5' primer and a J-beta primer mix. From the 5' RACE reads, TCRdb called clonotypes with MiXCR, one entry per CDR3 protein. This sample has approximately 800,000 distinct CDR3 sequences, with 20% to 25% found just once. CDR1 and CDR2 (germline): SGHVS, FQNEAQ. Trimming shortened V by 6 bases and J by 3 bases, and 15 bases separated the two germline ends. The CDR3 spans 14 residues. The sample was also reused in another study, on T cells of mothers and their children.

The TCR sequence derives from a boy under 18 in good health. The gene calls are TRBV7-8 and TRBJ2-7, with D possibly matching TRBD2 (6 bases). The specimen was blood. The CDR3 nucleotides are TGTGCCAGCAGTGCGGCAGGACTACGCTACGAGCAGTACTTC. Translation gives CASSAAGLRYEQYF. Full variable domain (missing parts from reference TRBV7-8 and TRBJ2-7): GAGVSQSPRYKVAKRGQDVALRCDPISGHVSLFWYQQALGQGPEFLTYFQNEAQLDKSGLPSDRFFAERPEGSVSTLKIQRTQQEDSAVYLCASSAAGLRYEQYFGPGTRLTVT.